The T cell receptor (beta chain) described here comes from a study of patients and donors after allogeneic stem cell transplantation. TCRdb recomputed calls from the RT-PCR reads with MiXCR, one row per CDR3 protein. The repertoire consists of 90,000 to 120,000 distinct CDR3 sequences, with roughly 35% occurring once and the leading ten covering around 25%. The germline V and J ends were trimmed by 5 bases and 4 bases, with 15 bases remaining between them. This CDR3 is built from 14 residues. The germline V gene has CDR1 MNHEY and CDR2 SMNVEV (reference sequence). The chain links TRBV27 to TRBJ2-7, with a possible D match to TRBD1 (6 bases). Sequencing was carried out using blood, either unsorted or a sorted T cell fraction (not recorded which). The sequence was obtained from a human donor who was either an allogeneic HSCT recipient or a stem cell or donor lymphocyte infusion donor (not recorded which). It is not recorded whose cells these are; they may come from a transplant donor. The CDR3 sequence: CASSVQGTLYEQYF. The CDR3 coding sequence is TGTGCCAGCAGTGTACAGGGAACCCTTTACGAGCAGTACTTC.